These 12 T cell receptor beta chains were all obtained from the same sample, sequenced in a study of cytomegalovirus exposure and HLA in healthy donors. In the PCR, 60 Vbeta and 13 Jbeta primers were used. Some clones are missing from TCRdb's copy, which holds only in-frame ones; the method was immunoSEQ multiplex PCR. The data show around 130,000 clones, with 60% to 80% seen just once and around 1.2% held by the top ten. The source material was PBMCs. These receptor sequences come from a man aged 50 to 59 in good health and CMV-seronegative.

The chain recombines TRBV28 with TRBJ1-5; 7 bases align to TRBD1. After removal of 0 bases from V and 2 bases from J, the junction contained 16 bases not matched to a gene. Germline V gene sequence: CDR1 MDHEN, CDR2 SYDVKM. This CDR3 contains 20 residues. CDR3 amino acids: CASSLWRWDSRFGGNQPQHF. The CDR3 nucleotides are TGTGCCAGCAGTTTATGGAGGTGGGACAGCCGATTCGGGGGCAATCAGCCCCAGCATTTT.

The chain combines TRBV27 with TRBJ2-7; no clear D gene. Germline-derived CDR1 and CDR2 are MNHEY and SMNVEV (reference sequence). The V end lost 8 bases, the J end lost 3 bases, and 20 bases lay between the germline ends. The CDR3 covers 15 residues. Here the CDR3 reads CASARRQSFFYEQYF. The CDR3 DNA sequence: TGTGCCAGCGCACGGCGACAATCATTTTTCTACGAGCAGTACTTC.

By share, this clone counts as medium-sized (0.01 to 0.1%). This sequence joins TRBV6-5 and TRBJ2-7, with TRBD1 matching over 7 bases. Germline lookup yields CDR1 MNHEY and CDR2 SVGAGI. The CDR3 consists of 13 residues. Trimming took 10 bases from V and 2 from J; bases not matched to a gene: 8. CDR3 protein: CAIKRTGAYEQYF. The CDR3 nucleotides read TGTGCCATAAAAAGGACAGGCGCCTACGAGCAGTACTTC.

This clone was detected only a few times. V gene TRBV5-6 combines with J gene TRBJ2-7; tentatively, D is TRBD2 (7 bases). Per the germline V gene, CDR1 is SGHDT and CDR2 is YYEEEE. V gave up 4 bases and J gave up 6 bases, with 17 bases separating them. The CDR3 consists of 14 residues. CDR3 sequence (DNA): TGTGCCAGCAGCATATCCTCCGGGGGGCTCGAGCAGTACTTC. Translating gives CASSISSGGLEQYF.

The genes are TRBV16 and TRBJ2-2; a possible D gene is TRBD1 (5 bases). This CDR3 has 17 amino acids. V was cut by 3 bases and J by 4 bases, with 18 bases left in between. CDR1 and CDR2 (germline): KGHSY, FQNENV. CDR3 bases: TGTGCCAGCAGCCAGCCCGGGTCAGGGCGTGGCACCGGGGAGCTGTTTTTT. This translates into CASSQPGSGRGTGELFF.

The gene calls are TRBV5-1 and TRBJ2-5; the match to TRBD2 covers 10 bases. Germline assignment: CDR1 SGHRS and CDR2 YFSETQ. V shed 4 bases and J 2 bases; nucleotides not matched to a gene: 5. This CDR3 spans 15 amino acids. The CDR3 sequence: CASSLSGRGQETQYF. The DNA of the CDR3 is TGCGCCAGCAGCCTGAGCGGGAGGGGACAAGAGACCCAGTACTTC. The variable domain in full, with the rest retrieved from reference TRBV5-1 and TRBJ2-5, is KAGVTQTPRYLIKTRGQQVTLSCSPISGHRSVSWYQQTPGQGLQFLFEYFSETQRNKGNFPGRFSGRQFSNSRSEMNVSTLELGDSALYLCASSLSGRGQETQYFGPGTRLLVL.

V gene TRBV29-1 combines with J gene TRBJ2-1; 13 nucleotides match TRBD2. This CDR3 has 16 amino acids. Per germline, CDR1 SQVTM and CDR2 ANQGSEA. V shed 5 bases and J 8 bases; nucleotides not matched to a gene: 12. The CDR3 DNA follows: TGCAGCGTTAGGTTGTACGGGACTAGCGGGATGGATGAGCAGTTCTTC. This gives the protein CSVRLYGTSGMDEQFF.

There are a few counts of this clone. V gene TRBV4-3 combines with J gene TRBJ2-7, with 10 bases lining up with TRBD1. V trimming: 0 bases; J trimming: 3 bases; junction bases outside the gene matches: 5. This CDR3 region has 16 residues. CDR1 is LGHNA and CDR2 is YSLEER in the germline V gene. The CDR3 spells CASSQDARTGGYEQYF. As DNA, the CDR3 is TGCGCCAGCAGCCAAGACGCAAGGACAGGGGGCTACGAGCAGTACTTC.

J is TRBJ2-7 and V is TRBV5-1, with 9 bases aligning to TRBD1. The CDR3 runs 15 residues. V trimming: 4 bases; J trimming: 1 base; junction bases outside the gene matches: 6. In germline, CDR1 is SGHRS, CDR2 YFSETQ. CDR3 loop: CASSALGQGSYEQYF. As DNA, the CDR3 is TGCGCCAGCAGCGCACTGGGACAGGGATCCTACGAGCAGTACTTC.

The rearrangement uses TRBV2 and TRBJ2-4, with TRBD1 identical over 7 bases. Losses at the gene ends were 3 bases for V and 6 bases for J; bases not matched to a gene: 2. The length of the CDR3 is 13 residues. Germline V gene data show CDR1 as SNHLY and CDR2 as FYNNEI. Here the CDR3 DNA reads TGTGCCAGCAGTGAGGCAGGGGGAAACATTCAGTACTTC. Protein product: CASSEAGGNIQYF.

The V and J genes are TRBV7-9 and TRBJ2-7, with 15 nucleotides matching TRBD2. Germline-derived CDR1 and CDR2 are SEHNR and FQNEAQ (reference sequence). V was pared by 5 bases and J by 4 bases, with 9 bases of the junction left unmatched. The CDR3 spans 17 residues. Here the CDR3 reads CASSRGLAGGPSYEQYF. As DNA, the CDR3 is TGTGCCAGCAGCCGCGGACTAGCGGGAGGGCCCAGTTACGAGCAGTACTTC.

The genes are TRBV27 and TRBJ2-7, with TRBD1 matching 8 bases. The ends lost 8 bases at V and 5 bases at J; junction bases unmatched: 8. The CDR3 has 13 amino acids. CDR1 and CDR2 (germline): MNHEY, SMNVEV (reference sequence). The CDR3 protein is CASGDRGGNEQYF. The CDR3 region has the DNA TGTGCCAGCGGTGACAGGGGTGGAAACGAGCAGTACTTC.